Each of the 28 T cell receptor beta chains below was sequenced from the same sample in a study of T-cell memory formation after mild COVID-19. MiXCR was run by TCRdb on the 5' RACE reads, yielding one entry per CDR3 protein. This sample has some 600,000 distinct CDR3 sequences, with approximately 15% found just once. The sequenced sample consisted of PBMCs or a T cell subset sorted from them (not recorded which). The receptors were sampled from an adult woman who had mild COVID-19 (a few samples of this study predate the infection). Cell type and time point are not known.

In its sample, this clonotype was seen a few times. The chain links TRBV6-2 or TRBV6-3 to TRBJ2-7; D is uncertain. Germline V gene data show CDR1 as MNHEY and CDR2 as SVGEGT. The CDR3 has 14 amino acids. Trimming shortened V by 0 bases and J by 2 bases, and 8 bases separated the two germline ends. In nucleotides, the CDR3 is TGTGCCAGCAGTTACTCGAACATAGCCTACGAGCAGTACTTC. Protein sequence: CASSYSNIAYEQYF.

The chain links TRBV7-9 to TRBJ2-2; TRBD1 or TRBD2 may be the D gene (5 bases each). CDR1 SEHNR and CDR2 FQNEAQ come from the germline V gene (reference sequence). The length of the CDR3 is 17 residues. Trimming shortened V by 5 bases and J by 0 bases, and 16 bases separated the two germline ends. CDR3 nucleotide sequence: TGTGCCAGCAGCATACCTCGGGGCAGGTCGAACACCGGGGAGCTGTTTTTT. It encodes CASSIPRGRSNTGELFF.

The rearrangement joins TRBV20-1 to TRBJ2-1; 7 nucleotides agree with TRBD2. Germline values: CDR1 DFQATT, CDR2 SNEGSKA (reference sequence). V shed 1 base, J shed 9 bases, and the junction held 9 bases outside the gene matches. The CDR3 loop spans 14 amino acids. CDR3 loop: CSARGASGTTEQFF. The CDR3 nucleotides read TGCAGTGCTAGAGGGGCTAGCGGTACAACTGAGCAGTTCTTC.

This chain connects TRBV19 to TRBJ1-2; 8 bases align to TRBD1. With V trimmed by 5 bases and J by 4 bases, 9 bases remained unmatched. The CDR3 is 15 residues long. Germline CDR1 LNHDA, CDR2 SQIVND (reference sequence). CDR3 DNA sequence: TGTGCCAGTAGTTCAGGACAGGGCTTTGCCTATGGCTACACCTTC. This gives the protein CASSSGQGFAYGYTF.

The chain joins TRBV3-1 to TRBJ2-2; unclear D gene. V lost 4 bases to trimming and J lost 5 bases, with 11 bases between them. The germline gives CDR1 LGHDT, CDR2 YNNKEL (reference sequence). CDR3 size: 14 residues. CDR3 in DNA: TGTGCCAGCAGCCCGCAAACGGCAACCGGGGAGCTGTTTTTT. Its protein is CASSPQTATGELFF.

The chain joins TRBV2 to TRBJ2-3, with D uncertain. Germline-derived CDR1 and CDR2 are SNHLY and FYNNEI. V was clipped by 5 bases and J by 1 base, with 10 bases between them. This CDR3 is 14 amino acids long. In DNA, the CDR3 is TGTGCCAGCAGTAGGGTTGGAGGCACAGATACGCAGTATTTT. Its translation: CASSRVGGTDTQYF.

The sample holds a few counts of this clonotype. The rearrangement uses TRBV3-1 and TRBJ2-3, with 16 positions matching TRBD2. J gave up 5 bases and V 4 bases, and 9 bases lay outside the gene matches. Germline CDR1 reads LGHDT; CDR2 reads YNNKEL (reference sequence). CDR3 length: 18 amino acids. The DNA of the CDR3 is TGTGCCAGCAGCCTTTCGGGACTAGCGGGGGGGCCCGTAGATACGCAGTATTTT. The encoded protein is CASSLSGLAGGPVDTQYF.

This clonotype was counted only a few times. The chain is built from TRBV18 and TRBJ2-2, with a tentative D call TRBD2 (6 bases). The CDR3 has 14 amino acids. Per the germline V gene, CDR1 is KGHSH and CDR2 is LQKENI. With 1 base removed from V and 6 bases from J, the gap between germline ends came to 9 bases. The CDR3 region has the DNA TGTGCCAGCTCACCACGTAGGGAGGCCGGGGAGCTGTTTTTT. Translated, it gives CASSPRREAGELFF.

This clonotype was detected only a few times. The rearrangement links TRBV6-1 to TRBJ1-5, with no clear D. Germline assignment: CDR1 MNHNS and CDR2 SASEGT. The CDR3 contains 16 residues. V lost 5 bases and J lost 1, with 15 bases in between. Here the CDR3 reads CASSQYNFKSNQPQHF. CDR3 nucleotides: TGTGCCAGCAGTCAATATAATTTTAAAAGCAATCAGCCCCAGCATTTT.

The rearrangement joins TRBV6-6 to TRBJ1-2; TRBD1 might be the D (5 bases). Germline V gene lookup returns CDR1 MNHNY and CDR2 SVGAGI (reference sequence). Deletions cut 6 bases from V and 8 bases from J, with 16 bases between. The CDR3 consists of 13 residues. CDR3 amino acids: CASSPDILIGYTF. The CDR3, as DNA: TGTGCCAGCAGCCCGGACATCCTAATAGGCTACACCTTC.

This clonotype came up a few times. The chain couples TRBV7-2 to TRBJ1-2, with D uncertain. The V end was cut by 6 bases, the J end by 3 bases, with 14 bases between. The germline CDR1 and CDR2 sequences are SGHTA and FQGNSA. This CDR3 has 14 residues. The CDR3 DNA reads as TGTGCCAGCAGTCCTCTCGCGCGGGACTATGGCTACACCTTC. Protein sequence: CASSPLARDYGYTF.

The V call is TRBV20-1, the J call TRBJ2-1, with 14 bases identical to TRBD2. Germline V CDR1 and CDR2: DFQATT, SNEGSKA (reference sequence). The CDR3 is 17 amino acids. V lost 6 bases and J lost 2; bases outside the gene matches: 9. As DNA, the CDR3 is TGCAGTGCAAGCGGGACTAGCGGGAGCGCTACCTACAATGAGCAGTTCTTC. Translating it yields CSASGTSGSATYNEQFF.

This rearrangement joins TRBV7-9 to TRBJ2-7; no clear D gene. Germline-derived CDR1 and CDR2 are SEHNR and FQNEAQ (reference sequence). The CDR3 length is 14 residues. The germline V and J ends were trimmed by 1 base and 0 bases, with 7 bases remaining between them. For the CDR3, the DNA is TGTGCCAGCAGCTTAGATGCCGCCTCCTACGAGCAGTACTTC. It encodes CASSLDAASYEQYF.

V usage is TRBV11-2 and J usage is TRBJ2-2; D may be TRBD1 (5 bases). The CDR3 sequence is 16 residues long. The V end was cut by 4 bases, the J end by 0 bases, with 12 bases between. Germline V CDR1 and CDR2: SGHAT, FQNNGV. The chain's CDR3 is CASSSVGRANTGELFF. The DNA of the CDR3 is TGTGCCAGCAGCTCCGTGGGGCGAGCGAACACCGGGGAGCTGTTTTTT.

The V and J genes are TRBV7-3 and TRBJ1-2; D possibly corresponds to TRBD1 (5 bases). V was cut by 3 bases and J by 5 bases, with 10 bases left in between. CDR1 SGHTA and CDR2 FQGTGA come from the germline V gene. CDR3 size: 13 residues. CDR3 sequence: CASSFNGAYGYTF. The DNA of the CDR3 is TGTGCCAGCAGCTTTAATGGGGCGTATGGCTACACCTTC.

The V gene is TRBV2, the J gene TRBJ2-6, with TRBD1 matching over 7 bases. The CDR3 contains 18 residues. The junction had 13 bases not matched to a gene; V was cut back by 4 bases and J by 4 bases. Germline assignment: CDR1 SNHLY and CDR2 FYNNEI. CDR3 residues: CASSAGGTAALGANVLTF. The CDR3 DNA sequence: TGTGCCAGCAGTGCTGGTGGGACAGCTGCCCTCGGGGCCAACGTCCTGACTTTC.

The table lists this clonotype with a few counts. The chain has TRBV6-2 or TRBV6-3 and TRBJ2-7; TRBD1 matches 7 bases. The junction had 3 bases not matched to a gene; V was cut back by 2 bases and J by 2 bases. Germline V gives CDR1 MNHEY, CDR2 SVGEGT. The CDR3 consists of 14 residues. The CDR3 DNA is TGTGCCAGCAGTTACCCCGGACAGGCCTACGAGCAGTACTTC. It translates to CASSYPGQAYEQYF.

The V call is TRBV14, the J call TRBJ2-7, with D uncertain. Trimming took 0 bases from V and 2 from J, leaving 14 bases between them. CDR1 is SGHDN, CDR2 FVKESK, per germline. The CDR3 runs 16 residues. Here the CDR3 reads CASSQDIGEAPYEQYF. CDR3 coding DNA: TGTGCCAGCAGCCAAGACATCGGAGAGGCGCCCTACGAGCAGTACTTC.

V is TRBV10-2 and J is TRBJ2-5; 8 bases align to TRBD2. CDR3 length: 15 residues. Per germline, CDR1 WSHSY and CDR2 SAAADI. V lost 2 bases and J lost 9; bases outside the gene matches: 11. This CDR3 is CASSELAGVMSAQYF. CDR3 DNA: TGCGCCAGCAGTGAGCTAGCGGGCGTTATGTCGGCCCAGTACTTC.

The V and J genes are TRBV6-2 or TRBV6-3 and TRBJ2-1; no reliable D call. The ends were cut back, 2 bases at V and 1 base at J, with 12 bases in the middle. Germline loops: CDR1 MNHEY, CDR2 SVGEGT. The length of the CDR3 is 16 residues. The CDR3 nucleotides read TGTGCCAGCAGTTACAGGCTAGTCGGGTCCTACAATGAGCAGTTCTTC. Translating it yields CASSYRLVGSYNEQFF.

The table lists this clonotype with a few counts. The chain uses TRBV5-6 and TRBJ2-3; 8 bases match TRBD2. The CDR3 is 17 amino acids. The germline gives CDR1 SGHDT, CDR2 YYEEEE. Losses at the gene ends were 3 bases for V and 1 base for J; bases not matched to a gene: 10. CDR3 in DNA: TGTGCCAGCAGCTGGGGGGGCGTTAGCGGGGGCACAGATACGCAGTATTTT. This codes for CASSWGGVSGGTDTQYF.

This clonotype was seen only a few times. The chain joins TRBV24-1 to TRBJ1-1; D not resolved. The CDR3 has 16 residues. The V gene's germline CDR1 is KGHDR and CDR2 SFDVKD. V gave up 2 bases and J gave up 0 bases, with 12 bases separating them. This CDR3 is CATSDSGGPMNTEAFF. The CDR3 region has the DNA TGTGCCACCAGTGATTCTGGAGGCCCCATGAACACTGAAGCTTTCTTT.

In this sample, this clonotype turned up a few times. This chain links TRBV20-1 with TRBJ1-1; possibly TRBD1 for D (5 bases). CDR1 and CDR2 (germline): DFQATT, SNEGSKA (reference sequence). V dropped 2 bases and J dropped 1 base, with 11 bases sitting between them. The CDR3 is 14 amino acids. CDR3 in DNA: TGCAGTGCTAGACAGGACACATCGAACACTGAAGCTTTCTTT. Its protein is CSARQDTSNTEAFF.

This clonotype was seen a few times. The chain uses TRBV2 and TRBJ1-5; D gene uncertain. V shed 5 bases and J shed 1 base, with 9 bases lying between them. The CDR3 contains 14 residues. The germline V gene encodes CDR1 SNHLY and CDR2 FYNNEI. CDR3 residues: CASSSIGSNQPQHF. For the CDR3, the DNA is TGTGCCAGCAGTTCCATCGGGAGCAATCAGCCCCAGCATTTT.

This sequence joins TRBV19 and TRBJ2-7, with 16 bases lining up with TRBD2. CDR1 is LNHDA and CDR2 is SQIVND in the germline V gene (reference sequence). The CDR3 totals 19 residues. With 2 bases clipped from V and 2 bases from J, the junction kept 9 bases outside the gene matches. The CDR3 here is CASSILPGLAGGPPYEQYF. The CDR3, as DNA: TGTGCCAGTAGTATATTGCCGGGACTAGCGGGAGGGCCTCCCTACGAGCAGTACTTC.

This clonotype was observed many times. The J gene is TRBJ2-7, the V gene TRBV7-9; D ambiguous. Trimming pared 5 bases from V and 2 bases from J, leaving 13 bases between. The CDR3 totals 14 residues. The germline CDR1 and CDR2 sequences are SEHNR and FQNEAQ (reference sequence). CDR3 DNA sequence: TGTGCCAGCAGCCGGTATGGGTCTACCTACGAGCAGTACTTC. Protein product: CASSRYGSTYEQYF.

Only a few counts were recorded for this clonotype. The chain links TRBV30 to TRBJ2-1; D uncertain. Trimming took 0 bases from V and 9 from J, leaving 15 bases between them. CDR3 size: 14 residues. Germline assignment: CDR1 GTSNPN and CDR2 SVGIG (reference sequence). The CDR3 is CAWSVRGRPSEQFF. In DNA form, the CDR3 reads TGTGCCTGGAGTGTAAGAGGCAGGCCCAGTGAGCAGTTCTTC.

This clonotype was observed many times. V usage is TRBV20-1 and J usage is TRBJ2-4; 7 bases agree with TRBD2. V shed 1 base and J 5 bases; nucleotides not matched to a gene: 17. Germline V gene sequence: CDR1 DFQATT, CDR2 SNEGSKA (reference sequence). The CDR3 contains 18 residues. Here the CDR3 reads CSARGLGGHLREQNIQYF. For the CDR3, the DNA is TGCAGTGCTAGAGGCTTGGGTGGACACTTGCGGGAGCAAAACATTCAGTACTTC.